These 28 T cell receptor beta chains share one sample of origin, sequenced in a study of T cell responses to AZD1222 COVID-19 vaccine. Produced via immunoSEQ multiplex PCR; TCRdb's table is partial and in-frame only. Altogether more than 55,000 clones are present, 89% being singletons, with the ten largest covering roughly 6.1%. The sample here was peripheral blood, taken 28 days after the second AZD1222 dose. The receptors derive from an adult who received the AZD1222 COVID-19 vaccine.

V is TRBV27 and J is TRBJ2-3; 8 bases are a match to TRBD2. CDR1 MNHEY and CDR2 SMNVEV come from the germline V gene (reference sequence). This CDR3 spans 17 amino acids. The V segment lost 3 bases and the J segment 2 bases; nucleotides outside the gene matches: 10. DNA for the CDR3: TGTGCCAGCAGTTTTAAGACTAGCGCCTTGTCCACAGATACGCAGTATTTT. Translation: CASSFKTSALSTDTQYF.

The chain recombines TRBV5-1 with TRBJ2-3; D possibly matches TRBD1 or TRBD2 (5 bases each). Trimming shortened V by 4 bases and J by 1 base, and 13 bases separated the two germline ends. CDR3 size: 15 residues. Per the germline V gene, CDR1 is SGHRS and CDR2 is YFSETQ. The CDR3 nucleotides are TGCGCCAGCAGCCGAGATGGGACCGGCACAGATACGCAGTATTTT. Translating it yields CASSRDGTGTDTQYF.

In this sample, this clone turned up a few times. The chain couples TRBV7-3 to TRBJ2-3; 11 bases are a match to TRBD2. The CDR3 has 15 residues. The V gene's germline CDR1 is SGHTA and CDR2 FQGTGA. V shed 5 bases and J 2 bases; nucleotides not matched to a gene: 3. The CDR3 DNA follows: TGTGCCAGCAGCCTAGCGGGGGGCAACACAGATACGCAGTATTTT. This sequence encodes CASSLAGGNTDTQYF.

As DNA, the CDR3 is TGTGCCAGCAGCTTGGGACTGACTAGCGGGGGACGGAATGAGCAGTTCTTC. Protein product: CASSLGLTSGGRNEQFF. The chain couples TRBV11-2 to TRBJ2-1; TRBD2 aligns across 12 bases. The CDR3 covers 17 residues. V lost 3 bases, J lost 7 bases, and 10 bases stayed unmatched. Germline-derived CDR1 and CDR2 are SGHAT and FQNNGV.

V gene TRBV25-1 combines with J gene TRBJ2-5, with 8 bases aligning to TRBD2. CDR3 size: 14 residues. Trimming cost V 5 bases and J 2 bases; bases outside gene matches: 4. CDR1 is MGHDK, CDR2 SYGVNS, per germline. This chain's CDR3 is CASSCSGTQETQYF. Written as DNA, the CDR3 is TGTGCCAGCAGTTGTAGCGGGACTCAAGAGACCCAGTACTTC.

The chain combines TRBV24-1 with TRBJ2-7; unclear D gene. Germline V gene data show CDR1 as KGHDR and CDR2 as SFDVKD. The CDR3 has 15 residues. Trimming pared 0 bases from V and 0 bases from J, leaving 8 bases between. CDR3 amino acids: CATSDLGDNSYEQYF. DNA for the CDR3: TGTGCCACCAGTGATTTGGGAGATAACTCCTACGAGCAGTACTTC.

V gene TRBV6-5 combines with J gene TRBJ1-4, with 11 bases aligning to TRBD1. The CDR3 sequence is 13 residues long. Germline CDR1 is MNHEY and CDR2 is SVGAGI. J gave up 8 bases and V 5 bases, and 1 base lay outside the gene matches. The CDR3 DNA reads TGTGCCAGCAGTCGGGACAGGGGGGAAAAACTGTTTTTT. It yields the protein CASSRDRGEKLFF.

This sequence joins TRBV7-2 and TRBJ1-6, with D uncertain. This CDR3 has 14 residues. CDR1 and CDR2 from the germline V gene are SGHTA and FQGNSA. The V and J ends lost 0 bases and 16 bases respectively, with 16 bases between them. The CDR3 loop reads CASSLAFRAGDLHF. In DNA form, the CDR3 reads TGTGCCAGCAGCTTAGCGTTTAGGGCAGGCGATCTCCACTTT.

J is TRBJ1-6 and V is TRBV2; 11 positions match TRBD1. The junction had 10 bases not matched to a gene; V was cut back by 6 bases and J by 9 bases. The CDR3 has 16 amino acids. Germline CDR1 reads SNHLY; CDR2 reads FYNNEI. The CDR3 DNA follows: TGTGCCAGCAGGACTCGGACCGGGACAGGGGGTTCACCCCTCCACTTT. Its protein is CASRTRTGTGGSPLHF.

The genes are TRBV6-5 and TRBJ1-4, with D perhaps TRBD1 (5 bases). The V gene's germline CDR1 is MNHEY and CDR2 SVGAGI. Trimming shortened V by 6 bases and J by 0 bases, and 11 bases separated the two germline ends. The CDR3 consists of 15 residues. The DNA for the CDR3 is TGTGCCAGCAGACCATCGACAGCAACTAATGAAAAACTGTTTTTT. Encoded protein: CASRPSTATNEKLFF.

The sample holds one count of this clone. The gene calls are TRBV30 and TRBJ1-6; D is perhaps TRBD1 (6 bases). The length of the CDR3 is 14 residues. The germline V gene has CDR1 GTSNPN and CDR2 SVGIG (reference sequence). Trimming removed 0 bases from V and 9 bases from J, with 12 bases in between. CDR3 sequence (DNA): TGTGCCTGGAGTGTACAGGGCCCATTTTCACCCCTCCACTTT. Encoded protein: CAWSVQGPFSPLHF.

V gene TRBV19 combines with J gene TRBJ2-1; 12 bases align to TRBD2. Germline V gives CDR1 LNHDA, CDR2 SQIVND (reference sequence). J was trimmed by 4 bases and V by 4 bases; bases with no gene match: 2. This CDR3 spans 15 amino acids. This CDR3 reads CASSTTSGRYNEQFF. The CDR3 DNA follows: TGTGCCAGTAGTACCACTAGCGGGAGGTACAATGAGCAGTTCTTC.

This CDR3 is CASSRRTGTIYF. The CDR3 DNA sequence: TGTGCCAGCAGCCGCCGAACAGGCACCATATATTTT. The rearrangement joins TRBV5-8 to TRBJ1-3; weak D call: TRBD1 (5 bases). Germline V CDR1 and CDR2: SGHTS, YDEGEE. V was shortened by 4 bases and J by 9 bases, with 11 bases between the two germline ends. The CDR3 has 12 amino acids.

CDR3 loop: CSVSLSYEQFF. The CDR3 DNA follows: TGCAGCGTCTCCTTGAGTTATGAGCAGTTCTTC. This chain links TRBV29-1 with TRBJ2-1, with D uncertain. Germline-derived CDR1 and CDR2 are SQVTM and ANQGSEA. The CDR3 contains 11 residues. V was clipped by 6 bases and J by 8 bases, with 11 bases between them.

This clone was recorded once. V usage is TRBV28 and J usage is TRBJ2-5, with TRBD1 matching over 10 bases. Germline trimming cut 10 bases from V and 3 bases from J; bases unmatched to any gene: 11. This CDR3 has 15 amino acids. Per germline, CDR1 MDHEN and CDR2 SYDVKM. Here the CDR3 DNA reads TGTGCCACCTCGCAATTTGGGACAGGGGAAGAGACCCAGTACTTC. It specifies CATSQFGTGEETQYF.

V and J are TRBV27 and TRBJ1-5, with D uncertain. This CDR3 spans 15 amino acids. Trimming cost V 2 bases and J 3 bases, with 11 bases left between them. Looked up from germline, CDR1 is MNHEY and CDR2 is SMNVEV (reference sequence). The CDR3 DNA follows: TGTGCCAGCAGTTTAAGTGGTCAGGACAATCAGCCCCAGCATTTT. It specifies CASSLSGQDNQPQHF.

The chain joins TRBV6-4 to TRBJ2-1; 13 positions match TRBD2. CDR3 length: 15 residues. The junction had 8 bases not matched to a gene; V was cut back by 6 bases and J by 9 bases. Germline CDR1 is MRHNA and CDR2 is SNTAGT. The CDR3 DNA reads TGTGCCAGCAGCGTACTAGCGGGAGGGCGGAGTGAGCAGTTCTTC. Protein sequence: CASSVLAGGRSEQFF.

In the case of this clone: The germline gene is not matched at one end of the junction; a read error may be the cause. V gene TRBV11-2 combines with J gene TRBJ2-7; D not certain. CDR3 length equals 14 residues. Germline-derived CDR1 and CDR2 are SGHAT and FQNNGV. The CDR3 DNA reads as TGTGCCAGTAGCTTAGATCGGATGGGGAAGGAGCAGTACTTC. Translated: CASSLDRMGKEQYF.

The J gene is TRBJ1-6, the V gene TRBV7-2; perhaps TRBD1 as D (5 bases). The CDR3 consists of 16 residues. Germline V gives CDR1 SGHTA, CDR2 FQGNSA. V lost 6 bases and J lost 2, with 14 bases in between. This CDR3 is CASRNSRGTYNSPLHF. CDR3 bases: TGTGCCAGCAGAAACTCCCGGGGGACCTATAATTCACCCCTCCACTTT. Full variable domain (remainder filled in from reference TRBV7-2 and TRBJ1-6): GAGVSQSPSNKVTEKGKDVELRCDPISGHTALYWYRQSLGQGLEFLIYFQGNSAPDKSGLPSDRFSAERTGGSVSTLTIQRTQQEDSAVYLCASRNSRGTYNSPLHFGNGTRLTVT.

This clone was recorded only once. The chain joins TRBV6-5 to TRBJ1-1, with TRBD1 as a possible D gene (5 bases). Germline V gene lookup returns CDR1 MNHEY and CDR2 SVGAGI. V gave up 0 bases and J gave up 5 bases, with 10 bases separating them. There are 14 residues in the CDR3. The CDR3 coding sequence is TGTGCCAGCAGTTACTCCCGTCGACAGACTGAAGCTTTCTTT. Protein: CASSYSRRQTEAFF.

The chain has TRBV21-1 and TRBJ2-7; the table names TRBD2, a call not compared with the DNA. TRBV21-1 is reported as a pseudogene. The CDR3 covers 14 residues. The CDR3, as DNA: TGTGCCAGCAGCCGGGGGACTCGCGCCTACGAGCAGTACTTC. Protein: CASSRGTRAYEQYF.

This chain uses TRBV9 with TRBJ2-1, with TRBD2 identical over 11 bases. The CDR3 contains 15 residues. Losses at the gene ends were 4 bases for V and 4 bases for J; bases not matched to a gene: 4. Germline V lookup: CDR1 SGDLS, CDR2 YYNGEE. The CDR3 nucleotides are TGTGCCAGCAGCCCGGGACTAGCGGCTTACAATGAGCAGTTCTTC. Residues: CASSPGLAAYNEQFF. The entire variable domain, with the rest obtained from reference TRBV9 and TRBJ2-1, is as follows: DSGVTQTPKHLITATGQRVTLRCSPRSGDLSVYWYQQSLDQGLQFLIQYYNGEERAKGNILERFSAQQFPDLHSELNLSSLELGDSALYFCASSPGLAAYNEQFFGPGTRLTVL.

This clone has just a few counts. The rearrangement uses TRBV11-2 and TRBJ2-1; the match to TRBD2 covers 9 bases. CDR1 and CDR2 (germline): SGHAT, FQNNGV. CDR3 length: 15 amino acids. Trimming cost V 1 base and J 10 bases; bases outside gene matches: 8. The CDR3 region is CASSLVGLAGREQFF. The CDR3 DNA reads as TGTGCCAGCAGCTTAGTTGGGCTAGCGGGACGGGAGCAGTTCTTC.

This chain connects TRBV2 to TRBJ1-4, with D unresolved. Trimming pared 2 bases from V and 8 bases from J, leaving 15 bases between. The CDR3 runs to 15 residues. CDR1 and CDR2 from the germline V gene are SNHLY and FYNNEI. The CDR3 loop reads CASSETRPPEEKLFF. In DNA form, the CDR3 reads TGTGCCAGCAGTGAAACTCGGCCGCCCGAGGAAAAACTGTTTTTT.

The chain uses TRBV3-1 (or the pseudogene TRBV3-2) and TRBJ2-7; no clear D. This CDR3 contains 15 residues. Looked up from germline, CDR1 is LGHDT and CDR2 is YNNKEL (reference sequence). Trimming removed 4 bases from V and 2 bases from J, with 15 bases in between. The CDR3 spells CASSLRWSSTYEQYF. CDR3 DNA sequence: TGTGCCAGCAGCCTCCGATGGTCATCCACCTACGAGCAGTACTTC.

The chain joins TRBV7-3 to TRBJ2-3; weak D call: TRBD1 (6 bases). The CDR3 loop spans 15 amino acids. With 5 bases removed from V and 0 bases from J, the gap between germline ends came to 12 bases. Germline V gives CDR1 SGHTA, CDR2 FQGTGA. The CDR3 DNA follows: TGTGCCAGCAGCCCCCGACAGGCTAGCACAGATACGCAGTATTTT. Protein sequence: CASSPRQASTDTQYF.

As concerns this clone: At one of its ends the junction is not consistent with the germline gene, which may arise from a read error. The J gene is TRBJ2-7, the V gene TRBV6-5; TRBD1 agrees at 7 bases. This CDR3 is built from 14 residues. Per germline, CDR1 MNHEY and CDR2 SVGAGI. CDR3 nucleotide sequence: TGTGCCAGCAGTAACTCAGGGGGAATCAACGAGCAGTACTTC. It specifies CASSNSGGINEQYF.

The chain carries TRBV7-9 and TRBJ1-2; weak D call: TRBD1 (5 bases). The CDR3 consists of 14 residues. Germline lookup yields CDR1 SEHNR and CDR2 FQNEAQ (reference sequence). Deletions cut 6 bases from V and 0 bases from J, with 11 bases between. CDR3 loop: CASSSRGSNYGYTF. CDR3 DNA sequence: TGTGCCAGCAGTTCTCGGGGGTCTAACTATGGCTACACCTTC. The full variable domain, its missing parts supplied by reference TRBV7-9 and TRBJ1-2, is DTGVSQNPRHKITKRGQNVTFRCDPISEHNRLYWYRQTLGQGPEFLTYFQNEAQLEKSRLLSDRFSAERPKGSFSTLEIQRTEQGDSAMYLCASSSRGSNYGYTFGSGTRLTVV.